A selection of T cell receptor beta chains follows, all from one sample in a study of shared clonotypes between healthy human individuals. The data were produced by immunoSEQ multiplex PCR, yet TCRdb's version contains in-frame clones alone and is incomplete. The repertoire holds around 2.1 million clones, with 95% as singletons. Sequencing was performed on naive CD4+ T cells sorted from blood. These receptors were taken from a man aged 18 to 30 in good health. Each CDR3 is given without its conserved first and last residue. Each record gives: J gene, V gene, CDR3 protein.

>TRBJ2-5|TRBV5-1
ASSFSPSGGALQY
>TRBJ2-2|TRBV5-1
ASSDNGGGTGELF
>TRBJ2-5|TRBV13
ASSSGGETQY
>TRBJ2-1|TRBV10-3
AISESPGGKDEQF
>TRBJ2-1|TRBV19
ASSSGGAIYNEQF
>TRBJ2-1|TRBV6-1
ASVRTSGYNEQF
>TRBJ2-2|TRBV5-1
ASKGASGVNTGELF
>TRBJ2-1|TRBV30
AWGIWEGGYNEQF
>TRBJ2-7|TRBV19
ASSIAGGGPYEQY
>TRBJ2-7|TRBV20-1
SGTILGEQY
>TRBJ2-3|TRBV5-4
ASSPGLLPDTQY
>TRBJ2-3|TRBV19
ASSTRDRDTDTQY
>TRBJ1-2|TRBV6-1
ASTVPGTGYGYT
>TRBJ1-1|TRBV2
ASGALWEDTEAF
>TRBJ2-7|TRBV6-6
ASSTSGQGFHEQY
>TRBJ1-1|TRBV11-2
ASSLGQGRNTEAF
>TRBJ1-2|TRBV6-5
ASSPLAGTGYT
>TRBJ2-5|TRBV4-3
ASSQGGGTEETQY
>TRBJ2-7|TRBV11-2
ASSFGRALYEQY
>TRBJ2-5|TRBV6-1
ASSRAGGIETQY
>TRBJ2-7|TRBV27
ASSLEARGSSYEQY
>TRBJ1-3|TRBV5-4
ASSLINLGQSGNTIY
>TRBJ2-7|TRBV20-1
SASLSEEQY
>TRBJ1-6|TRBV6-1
ASDRGRGSPLH
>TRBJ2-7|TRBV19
ASRKSGTGLYEQY
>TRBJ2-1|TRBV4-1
ASSHPFGGGPYNEQF
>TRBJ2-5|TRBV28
ASEGQGAVPGLAGDQETQY
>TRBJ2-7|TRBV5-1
ASSLGYYEQY
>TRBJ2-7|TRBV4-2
ASSQEDRGSYEQY
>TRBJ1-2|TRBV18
ASSPPQGGTYGYT
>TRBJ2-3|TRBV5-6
ASSTGGSPDTQY
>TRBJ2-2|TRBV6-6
ASSYPGPPTGELF
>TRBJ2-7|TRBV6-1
ASSEASAGVSGEQY
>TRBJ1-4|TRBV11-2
ASRGVNEKLF
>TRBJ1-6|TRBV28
ASSLGGGYSPLH
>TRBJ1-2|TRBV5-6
ASSLANPVGYT
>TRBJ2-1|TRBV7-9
ASSKGGASGRTYNEQF
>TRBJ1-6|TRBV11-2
ASSGQANSPLH
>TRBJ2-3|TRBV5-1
ASSYEAGELTDTQY
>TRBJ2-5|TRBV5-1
ASSLVPGGQETQY
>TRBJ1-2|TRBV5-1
ASSPSGKYGYT
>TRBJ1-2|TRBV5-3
ARSRGYT
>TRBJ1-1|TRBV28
ASRHTGAGAEAF
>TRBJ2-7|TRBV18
ASSLQGKGYEQY
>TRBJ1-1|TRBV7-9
ASSLRQSVWAEAF
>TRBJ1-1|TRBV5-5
ASSVVAASEAF
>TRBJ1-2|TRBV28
ASSRTGAYGYT
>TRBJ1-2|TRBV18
ASSPPAGQGGYT
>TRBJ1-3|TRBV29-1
SGSQGMGNTIY
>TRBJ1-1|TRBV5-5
ASSLNLRPLNTEAF
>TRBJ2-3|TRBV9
ASSSSGTGPDTQY
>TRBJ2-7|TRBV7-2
ASSPGLAGGFLYSYEQY
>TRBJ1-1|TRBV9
ASSVGGLGTEAF
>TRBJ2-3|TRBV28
ASRPAGASDTQY